Here is one T cell receptor beta chain with its context. Its antigen is currently unknown. This sample stems from a study of lymphopenia after photon versus proton radiotherapy. Overall study findings and caveats: Photon-treated patients lost naive T cells and TCR diversity; proton-treated stayed stable. Oligoclonal CD8+ Temra expansion after nadir drove photon patients' diversity drop.

The CDR3 runs 16 residues. CDR1 is LGHNA and CDR2 is YSLEER in the germline V gene. V lost 0 bases and J lost 0, with 9 bases in between. Clones were sequenced by immunoSEQ multiplex PCR, and TCRdb holds only the in-frame ones, with some missing. This sample has 20,000 to 30,000 clones, with 65% to 85% found just once. The rearrangement links TRBV4-3 to TRBJ2-1, with D uncertain. The receptor was isolated from a woman between 65 and 79 years old with pancreatic cancer. The sequences come from peripheral blood, collected from a patient treated with proton-based radiotherapy. The CDR3 region is CASSQDIVSSYNEQFF. The CDR3 DNA sequence: TGCGCCAGCAGCCAAGACATAGTTAGCTCCTACAATGAGCAGTTCTTC.